This T cell receptor beta chain was sequenced for a study of neoadjuvant anti-PD-1 for oral cavity cancer. In germline, CDR1 is MNHNY, CDR2 SVGAGI (reference sequence). The V and J ends lost 7 bases and 6 bases respectively, with 19 bases between them. CDR3 size: 14 residues. Turning to this clone: Its antigen is not identified.

Cohort: HPV-negative, locally advanced oral cavity squamous cell carcinoma patients. Notes on the study in general: PBMC Gini-index clonality exceeded responders' in non-responders post-nivolumab.

TCRdb's copy holds only in-frame clones and misses some; the assay was immunoSEQ multiplex PCR. The sample holds tens of thousands of clones, approximately 82% seen once. The receptor comes from a person between 35 and 79 years old with oral cavity squamous cell carcinoma. Sequencing was performed on PBMCs, taken before nivolumab (anti-PD-1) treatment. The chain combines TRBV6-6 with TRBJ2-7; D possibly corresponds to TRBD1 (5 bases). The CDR3: CASNSKQAFVEQYF. DNA for the CDR3: TGTGCCAGCAACTCCAAACAGGCGTTTGTCGAGCAGTACTTC.